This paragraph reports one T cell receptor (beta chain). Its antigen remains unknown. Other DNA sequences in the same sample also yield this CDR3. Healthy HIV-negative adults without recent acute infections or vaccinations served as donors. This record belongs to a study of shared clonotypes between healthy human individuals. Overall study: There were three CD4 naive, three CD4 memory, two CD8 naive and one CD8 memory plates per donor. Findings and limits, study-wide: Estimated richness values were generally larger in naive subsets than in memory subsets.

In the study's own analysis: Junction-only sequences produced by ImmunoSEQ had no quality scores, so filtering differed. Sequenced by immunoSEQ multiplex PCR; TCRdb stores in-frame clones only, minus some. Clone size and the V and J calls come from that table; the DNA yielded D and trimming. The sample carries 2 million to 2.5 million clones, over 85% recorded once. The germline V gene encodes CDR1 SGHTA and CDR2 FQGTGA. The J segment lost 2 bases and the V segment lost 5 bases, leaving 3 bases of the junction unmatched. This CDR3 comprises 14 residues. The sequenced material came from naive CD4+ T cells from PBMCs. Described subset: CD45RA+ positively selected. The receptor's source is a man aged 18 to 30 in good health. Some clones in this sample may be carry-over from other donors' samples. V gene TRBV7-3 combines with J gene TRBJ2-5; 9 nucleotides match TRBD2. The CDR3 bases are TGTGCCAGCAGCCCTGGACTAGCGCAAGAGACCCAGTACTTC. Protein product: CASSPGLAQETQYF.